This T cell receptor (beta chain) was identified during a study of cytomegalovirus exposure and HLA in healthy donors. Background on the study: Samples from HLA-typed donors yielded 65 million to 85 million unique TCRs in an early data release. Whole-study findings and limits: The majority of CMV-associated TCR beta chains were reported as apparently HLA-restricted in a later analysis.

As for this clone: Its antigen is unknown.

The donors (healthy individuals) were bone marrow donors. Primers: 60 Vbeta forward and 13 Jbeta reverse. Profiled with immunoSEQ multiplex PCR; TCRdb holds only in-frame clones, not every one. This table has approximately 160,000 clones, over 60% appearing once. This sequence was found in a woman younger than 45 in good health and CMV-seronegative. Sequencing used PBMCs.

The CDR3 sequence is CASSLYGQGGNEQFF. In DNA, the CDR3 is TGTGCCAGCAGCTTATATGGACAGGGCGGGAATGAGCAGTTCTTC. The genes are TRBV7-8 and TRBJ2-1; 8 bases are shared with TRBD1. V shed 2 bases and J 7 bases; nucleotides not matched to a gene: 7. Germline loops: CDR1 SGHVS, CDR2 FQNEAQ. This CDR3 comprises 15 residues.